In this sample, the clone carrying this T cell receptor beta chain turned up many times. Its antigen is as yet unknown. These data come from a study of CD8 T cells in ankylosing spondylitis. TCRdb re-called the 5' RACE reads with MiXCR, one entry per CDR3 protein. The table lists around 210,000 distinct CDR3 sequences, 7% to 10% of them singletons. Germline CDR1 reads SQVTM; CDR2 reads ANQGSEA. CDR3 length: 14 amino acids. V dropped 2 bases and J dropped 6 bases, with 17 bases sitting between them. Findings of the study overall: A TCR beta motif made of fewer than ten highly homologous variants seemed typical of ankylosing spondylitis blood. Prior work had noted some motif variants in reactive arthritis blood and synovial fluid.

This chain joins TRBV29-1 and TRBJ2-7, with D perhaps matching TRBD1 (5 bases). The receptor was derived from a female donor with ankylosing spondylitis or in good health (not recorded which). Sequences were obtained from blood, either unsorted or a sorted T cell fraction (not recorded which). The CDR3 DNA follows: TGCAGCGTTGAAAACGATGATACAGGAATCGAGCAGTACTTC. It specifies CSVENDDTGIEQYF.